A selection of T cell receptor beta chains follows, all from one sample in a study of neurological immune-mediated disorders. TCRdb used MiXCR to reprocess the 5' RACE reads, holding one entry per CDR3 protein. The sample lists under 40,000 distinct CDR3 sequences, about 4.8% occurring once. The sequencing sample was made of PBMCs. The receptors were gathered from a man between 18 and 29 years old in good health. Both conserved end residues are part of each CDR3. A D gene is named only where the DNA matches it firmly. For some rows the clone size is stated as once, few or many, or as a class when expanded; others skip it.

>.|many|TRBJ2-7|TRBV4-3
TGCGCCAGCAGCCCAGCCGGGACCGAGGCCTACGAGCAGTACTTC
CASSPAGTEAYEQYF
>TRBD1|many|TRBJ1-2|TRBV5-6
TGTGCCAGCAGCTTGGATTTAAGGGACAGCCGCTACTATGGCTACACCTTC
CASSLDLRDSRYYGYTF
>TRBD2|many|TRBJ2-2|TRBV4-2
TGTGCCAGCAGCCAAGAAACTAGCGGGGGGGCCGGGGAGCTGTTTTTT
CASSQETSGGAGELFF
>TRBD1|many|TRBJ1-1|TRBV10-3
TGTGCCATCAGAACAGGGGGCGCGGACACTGAAGCTTTCTTT
CAIRTGGADTEAFF
>.|many|TRBJ2-1|TRBV6-2/TRBV6-3
TGTGCCATCCTCCCTCGGAGCCCCGGGCCATACAATGAGCAGTTCTTC
CAILPRSPGPYNEQFF
>.|many|TRBJ1-2|TRBV7-9
TGTGCCAGCAGCTCAGACACCCATGGCTACACCTTC
CASSSDTHGYTF
>.|few|TRBJ2-2|TRBV2
TGTGCCAGACTGGAAGGAAACCCGAACACCGGGGAGCTGTTTTTT
CARLEGNPNTGELFF
>.|many|TRBJ1-1|TRBV20-1
TGCAGTGCTAGAGTCGAGGCAGGACTGAACACTGAAGCTTTCTTT
CSARVEAGLNTEAFF
>.|many|TRBJ1-5|TRBV6-6
TGTGCCAGCAGTTACTACAGGGACAATCAGCCCCAGCATTTT
CASSYYRDNQPQHF
>.|many|TRBJ1-1|TRBV12-3/TRBV12-4
TGTGCCAGCAGTTTTCAGGGGAACACTGAAGCTTTCTTT
CASSFQGNTEAFF
>.|.|TRBJ1-2|TRBV24-1
TGTGCCACCGGTGATTTTGGGGGCGAGATTGGCTACACCTTC
CATGDFGGEIGYTF
>.|many|TRBJ1-1|TRBV5-1
TGCGCCAGCAGCCTTACAGGGTTCACTGAAGCTTTCTTT
CASSLTGFTEAFF
>TRBD1|many|TRBJ2-6|TRBV5-1
TGCGCCAGCAGCCTCGACAGGGCCCTTGATGCTGGGGCCAACGTCCTGACTTTC
CASSLDRALDAGANVLTF
>TRBD1|many|TRBJ1-2|TRBV7-2
TGTGCCAGCAGCTTAGGACAGGGGAACTATGGCTACACCTTC
CASSLGQGNYGYTF
>TRBD2|many|TRBJ2-3|TRBV10-2
TGCGCCAGCAGTGGACTAGCGGGGTTGGATACGCAGTATTTT
CASSGLAGLDTQYF
>TRBD1|many|TRBJ2-2|TRBV12-3/TRBV12-4
TGTGCCACCCGGCGGACAGGGGCCACCGGGGAGCTGTTTTTT
CATRRTGATGELFF
>TRBD1|many|TRBJ1-6|TRBV7-2
TGTGCCAGCACCCAACAGGGGGGGCAGGACTATTCACCCCTCCACTTT
CASTQQGGQDYSPLHF
>.|many|TRBJ1-2|TRBV20-1
TGCAGTGGCAAGACAGGAAACTATGGCTACACCTTC
CSGKTGNYGYTF
>.|many|TRBJ1-1|TRBV5-1
TGCGCCAGCAGCTCGACCCTCGGGGGCTCGGAAGCTTTCTTT
CASSSTLGGSEAFF
>.|many|TRBJ1-1|TRBV7-2
TGTGCCAGCAGCTTAGGGGGGAGAACGAGGGGCACTGAAGCTTTCTTT
CASSLGGRTRGTEAFF